This T cell receptor (beta chain) was captured in a study of blood T cell repertoires in COVID-19. The assay was immunoSEQ multiplex PCR, and TCRdb's table has in-frame clones only and misses some. The sample lists about 200,000 clones; under 90% were seen once. Everyone who took part was 18 to 89 years old, and they came from about two dozen US areas. Trimming left V 0 bases short and J 4 bases short, with 11 bases between. The CDR3 loop spans 14 amino acids. Germline-derived CDR1 and CDR2 are SGDLS and YYNGEE. The genes are TRBV9 and TRBJ2-7; maybe TRBD2 (6 bases). This clonotype originated in a woman aged 45-60 years who had been exposed to COVID-19. The sample consisted of PBMCs or T cells enriched from blood (not recorded which). CDR3 sequence reads: CASSVAPSGYEQYF. The CDR3 DNA reads as TGTGCCAGCAGCGTAGCTCCCAGCGGGTACGAGCAGTACTTC.